This entry features one T cell receptor beta chain sequence. Its antigen is currently unknown. The V gene lost 5 bases and the J gene lost 4 bases, with 15 bases spanning the gap. The length of the CDR3 is 14 residues. The germline gives CDR1 SGHNT, CDR2 YYREEE (reference sequence). Sequenced by immunoSEQ multiplex PCR; TCRdb stores in-frame clones only, minus some. The data show 95,000 or so clones, about 88% seen once. The source of the sample is a study of T cell responses to AZD1222 COVID-19 vaccine. Study-level results: The peak T cell response came first, and repertoires were sampled only after it.

The TCR sequence derives from an adult in good health. Source: peripheral blood, taken on day 0 of AZD1222 vaccination. The chain links TRBV5-4 to TRBJ2-5; a possible D gene is TRBD1 (5 bases). CDR3 loop: CASSIQGRGETQYF. As DNA, the CDR3 is TGTGCCAGCAGTATCCAGGGAAGAGGAGAGACCCAGTACTTC. The full variable domain, its missing parts supplied by reference TRBV5-4 and TRBJ2-5, is ETGVTQSPTHLIKTRGQQVTLRCSSQSGHNTVSWYQQALGQGPQFIFQYYREEENGRGNFPPRFSGLQFPNYSSELNVNALELDDSALYLCASSIQGRGETQYFGPGTRLLVL.